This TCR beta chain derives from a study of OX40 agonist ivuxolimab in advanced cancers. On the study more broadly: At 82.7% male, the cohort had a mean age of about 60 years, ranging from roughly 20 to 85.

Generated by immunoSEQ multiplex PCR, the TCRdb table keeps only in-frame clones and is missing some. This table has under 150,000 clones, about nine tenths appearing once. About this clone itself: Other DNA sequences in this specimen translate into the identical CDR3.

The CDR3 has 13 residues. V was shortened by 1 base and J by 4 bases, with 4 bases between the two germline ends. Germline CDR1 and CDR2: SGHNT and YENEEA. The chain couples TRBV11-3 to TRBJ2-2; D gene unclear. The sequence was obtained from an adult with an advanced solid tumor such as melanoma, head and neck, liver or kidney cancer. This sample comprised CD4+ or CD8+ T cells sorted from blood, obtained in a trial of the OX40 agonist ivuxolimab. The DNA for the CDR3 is TGTGCCAGCAGCTTAGTCCCCACCGGGGAGCTGTTTTTT. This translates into CASSLVPTGELFF.